These 16 T cell receptor beta chains originate from one sample sequenced in a study of cytomegalovirus exposure and HLA in healthy donors. The PCR ran on 60 Vbeta and 13 Jbeta primers. The protocol was immunoSEQ multiplex PCR, while the TCRdb copy is restricted to in-frame clones and leaves out a portion. This sample has about 76,000 clones, with approximately 80% found just once. Material for sequencing was PBMCs. All receptors come from a woman in her thirties or forties in good health and CMV-seropositive.

J is TRBJ2-2 and V is TRBV7-3; a possible D gene is TRBD2 (7 bases). Looked up from germline, CDR1 is SGHTA and CDR2 is FQGTGA. Between the trimmed V and J ends, which lost 5 bases and 4 bases, there was a span of 20 bases. The CDR3 extends over 17 amino acids. The CDR3 coding sequence is TGTGCCAGCAGCAAGACTTCGGGGGGCTCTGGCACCGGGGAGCTGTTTTTT. It specifies CASSKTSGGSGTGELFF.

The genes are TRBV10-3 and TRBJ2-7; maybe TRBD2 (6 bases). Germline V gene sequence: CDR1 ENHRY, CDR2 SYGVKD. This CDR3 has 15 amino acids. V was pared by 5 bases and J by 0 bases, with 14 bases between. CDR3 nucleotide sequence: TGTGCCATCAGTTCCGGGACTCCGAGCTCCTACGAGCAGTACTTC. Its translation is CAISSGTPSSYEQYF.

The chain joins TRBV2 to TRBJ2-5; 9 positions match TRBD1. V lost 10 bases, J lost 4 bases, and 13 bases stayed unmatched. CDR1 is SNHLY and CDR2 is FYNNEI in the germline V gene. The CDR3 is 15 residues long. CDR3 nucleotide sequence: TGTGCCACCGTCAGAAGGACAGGGGCAAGAGAGACCCAGTACTTC. Translation gives CATVRRTGARETQYF.

This chain links TRBV30 with TRBJ2-5; TRBD2 matches 13 bases. Germline CDR1 is GTSNPN and CDR2 is SVGIG (reference sequence). Unmatched junction bases numbered 1, after V lost 1 base and J lost 5 bases. The CDR3 sequence is 14 residues long. The CDR3 is CAWSGGLAGETQYF. The CDR3 region has the DNA TGTGCCTGGAGTGGGGGACTAGCGGGGGAGACCCAGTACTTC.

This clone was found once. The rearrangement uses TRBV5-8 and TRBJ2-2; tentatively, D is TRBD1 (6 bases). V lost 0 bases, J lost 1 base, and 7 bases lay in between. The germline V gene encodes CDR1 SGHTS and CDR2 YDEGEE. The CDR3 contains 15 residues. CDR3 amino acids: CASSLEQGNTGELFF. In nucleotides, the CDR3 is TGTGCCAGCAGCTTGGAACAGGGGAACACCGGGGAGCTGTTTTTT.

The chain employs TRBV5-1 and TRBJ2-1, with D maybe TRBD2 (6 bases). The CDR3 runs 15 residues. Germline-derived CDR1 and CDR2 are SGHRS and YFSETQ. With 2 bases removed from V and 2 bases from J, the gap between germline ends came to 11 bases. In DNA form, the CDR3 reads TGCGCCAGCAGCTTTGATGGAGGGACCTACAATGAGCAGTTCTTC. It is translated as CASSFDGGTYNEQFF. Supplemented by reference TRBV5-1 and TRBJ2-1, the full variable domain reads KAGVTQTPRYLIKTRGQQVTLSCSPISGHRSVSWYQQTPGQGLQFLFEYFSETQRNKGNFPGRFSGRQFSNSRSEMNVSTLELGDSALYLCASSFDGGTYNEQFFGPGTRLTVL.

The chain links TRBV19 to TRBJ1-1; a possible D gene is TRBD1 (5 bases). Trimming cost V 1 base and J 1 base, with 10 bases left between them. This CDR3 spans 15 amino acids. Per germline, CDR1 LNHDA and CDR2 SQIVND (reference sequence). The CDR3 region has the DNA TGTGCCAGTAGTATAGGAGCGACAGAGAACACTGAAGCTTTCTTT. Residues: CASSIGATENTEAFF.

The rearrangement links TRBV19 to TRBJ2-2; 8 bases agree with TRBD2. Germline V gene data show CDR1 as LNHDA and CDR2 as SQIVND (reference sequence). This CDR3 has 17 amino acids. Trimming took 5 bases from V and 6 from J; bases not matched to a gene: 14. CDR3 DNA: TGTGCCAGTAGTCACAATACCGGGACTAGGGGACCCGGGGAGCTGTTTTTT. Amino acid sequence: CASSHNTGTRGPGELFF.

This clone appeared a few times. V usage is TRBV30 and J usage is TRBJ2-7; D not certain. V shed 2 bases and J shed 2 bases, with 13 bases lying between them. The CDR3 extends over 14 amino acids. The V gene's germline CDR1 is GTSNPN and CDR2 SVGIG (reference sequence). CDR3 nucleotide sequence: TGTGCCTGGAGTATCGCCAGAGGAGCCTACGAGCAGTACTTC. This codes for CAWSIARGAYEQYF. Complete variable domain (other parts from reference TRBV30 and TRBJ2-7): SQTIHQWPATLVQPVGSPLSLECTVEGTSNPNLYWYRQAAGRGLQLLFYSVGIGQISSEVPQNLSASRPQDRQFILSSKKLLLSDSGFYLCAWSIARGAYEQYFGPGTRLTVT.

J is TRBJ2-7 and V is TRBV27; the match to TRBD1 covers 10 bases. This CDR3 has 15 amino acids. Per germline, CDR1 MNHEY and CDR2 SMNVEV (reference sequence). Germline trimming cut 5 bases from V and 4 bases from J; bases unmatched to any gene: 8. The CDR3 nucleotides read TGTGCCAGCAGTCCGCCGGACAGGGGGACTTACGAGCAGTACTTC. Residues: CASSPPDRGTYEQYF.

V and J are TRBV7-2 and TRBJ2-3; D might be TRBD2 (5 bases). This CDR3 contains 14 residues. The V gene lost 4 bases and the J gene lost 2 bases, with 10 bases spanning the gap. CDR1 and CDR2 from the germline V gene are SGHTA and FQGNSA. The chain's CDR3 is CASSWTSSTDTQYF. CDR3 in DNA: TGTGCCAGCAGCTGGACTTCTTCCACAGATACGCAGTATTTT.

This clone was found a few times. This chain links TRBV9 with TRBJ2-1; 9 positions match TRBD1. This CDR3 has 15 residues. Germline V gene sequence: CDR1 SGDLS, CDR2 YYNGEE. V dropped 2 bases and J dropped 5; count of bases not matched to a gene: 5. The CDR3 nucleotides are TGTGCCAGCAGCGTTCGGACAGGGGTGAACAATGAGCAGTTCTTC. It is translated as CASSVRTGVNNEQFF. Full variable domain (outside the CDR3, taken from reference TRBV9 and TRBJ2-1): DSGVTQTPKHLITATGQRVTLRCSPRSGDLSVYWYQQSLDQGLQFLIQYYNGEERAKGNILERFSAQQFPDLHSELNLSSLELGDSALYFCASSVRTGVNNEQFFGPGTRLTVL.

This chain uses TRBV7-2 with TRBJ1-5, with D tentatively TRBD1 (5 bases). The V gene's germline CDR1 is SGHTA and CDR2 FQGNSA. V lost 5 bases to trimming and J lost 3 bases, with 14 bases between them. The CDR3 sequence is 15 residues long. CDR3 residues: CASSPDGGFNQPQHF. CDR3 bases: TGTGCCAGCAGCCCCGACGGGGGGTTCAATCAGCCCCAGCATTTT.

V is TRBV2 and J is TRBJ2-6; D uncertain. The CDR3 covers 14 residues. CDR1 and CDR2 (germline): SNHLY, FYNNEI. The ends were cut back, 7 bases at V and 0 bases at J, with 7 bases in the middle. In nucleotides, the CDR3 is TGTGCCAGCACTAGGCTCTCTGGGGCCAACGTCCTGACTTTC. Its translation: CASTRLSGANVLTF. The entire variable domain, with the rest obtained from reference TRBV2 and TRBJ2-6, is as follows: EPEVTQTPSHQVTQMGQEVILRCVPISNHLYFYWYRQILGQKVEFLVSFYNNEISEKSEIFDDQFSVERPDGSNFTLKIRSTKLEDSAMYFCASTRLSGANVLTFGAGSRLTVL.

This clone appeared a few times. The V call is TRBV5-5, the J call TRBJ1-5; 7 bases agree with TRBD1. This CDR3 region has 13 residues. Germline lookup yields CDR1 SGHKS and CDR2 YYEKEE (reference sequence). V shed 7 bases, J shed 2 bases, and the junction held 3 bases outside the gene matches. The CDR3 spells CASGGTGNQPQHF. CDR3 nucleotides: TGTGCCAGCGGAGGGACAGGCAATCAGCCCCAGCATTTT.

V gene TRBV28 combines with J gene TRBJ2-7; possibly TRBD1 for D (5 bases). This CDR3 spans 15 amino acids. CDR1 is MDHEN, CDR2 SYDVKM, per germline. Between the trimmed V and J ends, which lost 7 bases and 6 bases, there was a span of 22 bases. Here the CDR3 reads CASNTRTLLGVEQYF. For the CDR3, the DNA is TGTGCCAGCAATACCCGTACGCTGTTAGGGGTCGAGCAGTACTTC.